This is a list of T cell receptor beta chains from one sample in a study of T cell repertoires in ileal Crohn's disease. Profiling relied on immunoSEQ multiplex PCR, and the TCRdb table lists in-frame clones only, not all of them. The sample lists 30,000 to 35,000 clones, around 80% occurring once. The sample consisted of ileal tissue. These receptors all come from an adult with Crohn's disease. Each CDR3 is given with its conserved first and last residue. The order of the fields is J gene, D gene, V gene, clone size, CDR3 DNA, CDR3 protein. D genes are given only for firm matches. Size tells how often a clone was seen (once, few, many) or the class of an expanded clone, and some rows leave it out.

j_call: TRBJ2-2
d_call: NA
v_call: TRBV5-1
clone_size: NA
cdr3_nt: TGCGCCAGCAGCTTAGCGAGATACCGACTCGACCAGGGCACCGGGGAGCTGTTTTTT
cdr3_aa: CASSLARYRLDQGTGELFF

j_call: TRBJ2-1
d_call: NA
v_call: TRBV30
clone_size: NA
cdr3_nt: TGTGCCTGGAGTGTTGGCCAGGGGTCCTACAATGAGCAGTTCTTC
cdr3_aa: CAWSVGQGSYNEQFF

j_call: TRBJ1-2
d_call: NA
v_call: TRBV10-3
clone_size: NA
cdr3_nt: TGTGCCATCAGTGAGTCTAAGACAGGCGCTAACTATGGCTACACCTTC
cdr3_aa: CAISESKTGANYGYTF

j_call: TRBJ2-1
d_call: NA
v_call: TRBV7-8
clone_size: NA
cdr3_nt: TGTGCCAGCAGCTCTTATGGGACAGAGCAGTTCTTC
cdr3_aa: CASSSYGTEQFF

j_call: TRBJ1-2
d_call: TRBD1
v_call: TRBV29-1
clone_size: NA
cdr3_nt: TGCAGCGTTGAGAAGGGGACAGGGGGCAACTATGGCTACACCTTC
cdr3_aa: CSVEKGTGGNYGYTF

j_call: TRBJ2-3
d_call: NA
v_call: TRBV5-1
clone_size: NA
cdr3_nt: TGCGCCAGCAGCTTGGAGGGCCGTCCCAGGGGCACAGATACGCAGTATTTT
cdr3_aa: CASSLEGRPRGTDTQYF

j_call: TRBJ2-7
d_call: NA
v_call: TRBV5-1
clone_size: NA
cdr3_nt: TGCGCCAGCAGGGGGCTAGCGAGGAGCTCCTACGAGCAGTACTTC
cdr3_aa: CASRGLARSSYEQYF

j_call: TRBJ1-1
d_call: NA
v_call: TRBV4-2
clone_size: NA
cdr3_nt: TGTGCCAGCAGCCAAGAGGGAAGGGGTGACACTGAAGCTTTCTTT
cdr3_aa: CASSQEGRGDTEAFF

j_call: TRBJ1-1
d_call: NA
v_call: TRBV27
clone_size: NA
cdr3_nt: TGTGCCAGCAGCAAGACGGGAGGAAATACTGAAGCTTTCTTT
cdr3_aa: CASSKTGGNTEAFF

j_call: TRBJ1-3
d_call: NA
v_call: TRBV5-1
clone_size: NA
cdr3_nt: TGCGCCAGCAGCTTTTTCGGGGACTCTGGAAACACCATATATTTT
cdr3_aa: CASSFFGDSGNTIYF

j_call: TRBJ2-7
d_call: TRBD2
v_call: TRBV4-2
clone_size: once
cdr3_nt: TGTGCCAGCAGCCAATACCGGGACTACCGCTACGAGCAGTACTTC
cdr3_aa: CASSQYRDYRYEQYF

j_call: TRBJ2-7
d_call: NA
v_call: TRBV11-2
clone_size: NA
cdr3_nt: TGTGCCAGCAGCTTAGACTACTCCTACGAGCAGTACTTC
cdr3_aa: CASSLDYSYEQYF

j_call: TRBJ2-7
d_call: NA
v_call: TRBV5-1
clone_size: once
cdr3_nt: TGCGCCAGCAGCTACACTAGCTCCGAGCAGTACTTC
cdr3_aa: CASSYTSSEQYF

j_call: TRBJ2-2
d_call: NA
v_call: TRBV7-3
clone_size: NA
cdr3_nt: TGTGCCAGCAGCTTAAGCCAGGGGGGCATCGCCGGGGAGCTGTTTTTT
cdr3_aa: CASSLSQGGIAGELFF

j_call: TRBJ2-7
d_call: TRBD2
v_call: TRBV11-2
clone_size: NA
cdr3_nt: TGTGCCAGCAGCCAACCGACTAGCGGGAACCCCTACGAGCAGTACTTC
cdr3_aa: CASSQPTSGNPYEQYF

j_call: TRBJ1-2
d_call: NA
v_call: TRBV5-1
clone_size: NA
cdr3_nt: TGCGCCAGCAGCTTGACCCAGGGGAGGGGATATGGCTACACCTTC
cdr3_aa: CASSLTQGRGYGYTF

j_call: TRBJ1-4
d_call: TRBD1
v_call: TRBV11-2
clone_size: NA
cdr3_nt: TGTGCCAGCAGCTCCGGACAGGTTATACTTAATGAAAAACTGTTTTTT
cdr3_aa: CASSSGQVILNEKLFF

j_call: TRBJ2-7
d_call: TRBD1
v_call: TRBV6-5
clone_size: NA
cdr3_nt: TGTGCCAGCAATCCGACAGGGGGACTCTACGAGCAGTACTTC
cdr3_aa: CASNPTGGLYEQYF

j_call: TRBJ2-7
d_call: TRBD2
v_call: TRBV27
clone_size: NA
cdr3_nt: TGTGCCAGCAGAGAGCGGGGGGCTACAACCTACGAGCAGTACTTC
cdr3_aa: CASRERGATTYEQYF

j_call: TRBJ2-1
d_call: TRBD1
v_call: TRBV19
clone_size: NA
cdr3_nt: TGTGCCAGCCGGGACAGGTCTTTCAATGAGCAGTTCTTC
cdr3_aa: CASRDRSFNEQFF

j_call: TRBJ2-1
d_call: NA
v_call: TRBV30
clone_size: once
cdr3_nt: TGTGCCTGGAGTGTAGAAGTCAGATACAATGAGCAGTTCTTC
cdr3_aa: CAWSVEVRYNEQFF

j_call: TRBJ2-7
d_call: NA
v_call: TRBV5-1
clone_size: NA
cdr3_nt: TGCGCCAGCAGCTTGGGGGACTGGAAGACCTACGAGCAGTACTTC
cdr3_aa: CASSLGDWKTYEQYF

j_call: TRBJ1-6
d_call: NA
v_call: TRBV27
clone_size: NA
cdr3_nt: TGTGCCAGCACTCCCGGGGGGCCCTACATTTCACCCCTCCACTTT
cdr3_aa: CASTPGGPYISPLHF

j_call: TRBJ2-3
d_call: NA
v_call: TRBV5-5
clone_size: NA
cdr3_nt: TGTGCCAGCAGCTTGGCCTCGAGGAGCGCAGATACGCAGTATTTT
cdr3_aa: CASSLASRSADTQYF